This T cell receptor beta chain stems from a study of T-cell memory formation after mild COVID-19. Study-level results: Researchers report contracting CD4+ clones mostly in CM and EM, with CD8+ clones in EMRA. The SARS-CoV-2 specificity of second-wave clones reaching peak at day 37 remained unverified. That cross-reactive memory joined was suggested by some responding clones appearing in pre-infection memory. Clones that contracted from day 15 to 85 were balanced CD4/CD8, while later expanders leaned CD4+.

This clonotype was detected ten times or more. The antigen remains unidentified. TCRdb re-analysed the 5' RACE reads in MiXCR, keeping a single row per CDR3 protein. The sample carries more than 150,000 distinct CDR3 sequences, 20% to 25% recorded once. Germline CDR1 and CDR2: MNHNY and SVGAGI (reference sequence). Trimming pared 10 bases from V and 8 bases from J, leaving 14 bases between. CDR3 length: 11 residues. Input material: PBMCs or a T cell subset sorted from them (not recorded which). The chain recombines TRBV6-6 with TRBJ1-1; D not certain. The sequence was obtained from an adult woman who had mild COVID-19 (a few samples of this study predate the infection). Cell type and time point are not known. CDR3 bases: TGTGCCACCCGACTTGGAGAGGAAGCTTTCTTT. Encoded protein: CATRLGEEAFF.